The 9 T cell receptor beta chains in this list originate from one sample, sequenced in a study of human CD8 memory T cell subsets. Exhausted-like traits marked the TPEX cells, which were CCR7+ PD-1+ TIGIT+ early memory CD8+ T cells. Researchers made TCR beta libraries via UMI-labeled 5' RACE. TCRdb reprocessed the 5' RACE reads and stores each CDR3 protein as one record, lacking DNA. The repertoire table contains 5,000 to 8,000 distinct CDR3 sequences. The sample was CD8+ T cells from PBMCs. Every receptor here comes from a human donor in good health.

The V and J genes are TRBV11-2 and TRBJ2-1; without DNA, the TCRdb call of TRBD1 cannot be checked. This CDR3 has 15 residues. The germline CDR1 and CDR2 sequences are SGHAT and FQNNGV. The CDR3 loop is CASEGELSSYNEQFF.

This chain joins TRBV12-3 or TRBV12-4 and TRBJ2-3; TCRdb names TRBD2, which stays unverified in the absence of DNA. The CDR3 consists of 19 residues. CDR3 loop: CASSPGASGSRDFTDTQYF.

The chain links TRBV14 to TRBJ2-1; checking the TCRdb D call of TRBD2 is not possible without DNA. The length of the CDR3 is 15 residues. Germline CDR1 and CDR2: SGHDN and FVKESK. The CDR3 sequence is CASSRADGGFNEQFF.

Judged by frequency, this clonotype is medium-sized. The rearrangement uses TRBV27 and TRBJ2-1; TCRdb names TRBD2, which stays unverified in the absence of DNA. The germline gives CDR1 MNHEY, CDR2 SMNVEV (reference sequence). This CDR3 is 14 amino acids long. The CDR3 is CASSFTSGGNEQFF.

CDR3 residues: CSAMGGRFGSYEQYF. The chain recombines TRBV20-1 with TRBJ2-7; TCRdb picks TRBD2, but there is no DNA to check that call. The CDR3 length is 15 residues. The germline gives CDR1 DFQATT, CDR2 SNEGSKA (reference sequence).

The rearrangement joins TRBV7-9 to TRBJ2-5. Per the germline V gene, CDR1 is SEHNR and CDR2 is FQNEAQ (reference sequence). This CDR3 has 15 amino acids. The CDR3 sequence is CASSLVLVSGETQYF.

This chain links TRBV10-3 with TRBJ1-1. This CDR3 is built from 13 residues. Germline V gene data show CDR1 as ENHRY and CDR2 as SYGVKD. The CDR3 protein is CAISDKLNTEAFF.

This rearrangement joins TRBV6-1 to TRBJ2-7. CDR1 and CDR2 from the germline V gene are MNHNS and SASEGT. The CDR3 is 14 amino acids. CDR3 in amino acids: CASSERRSPYEQYF.

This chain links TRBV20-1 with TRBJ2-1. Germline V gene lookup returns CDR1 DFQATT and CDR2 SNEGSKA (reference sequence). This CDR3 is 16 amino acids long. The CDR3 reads CSAREPSGSRYNEQFF.